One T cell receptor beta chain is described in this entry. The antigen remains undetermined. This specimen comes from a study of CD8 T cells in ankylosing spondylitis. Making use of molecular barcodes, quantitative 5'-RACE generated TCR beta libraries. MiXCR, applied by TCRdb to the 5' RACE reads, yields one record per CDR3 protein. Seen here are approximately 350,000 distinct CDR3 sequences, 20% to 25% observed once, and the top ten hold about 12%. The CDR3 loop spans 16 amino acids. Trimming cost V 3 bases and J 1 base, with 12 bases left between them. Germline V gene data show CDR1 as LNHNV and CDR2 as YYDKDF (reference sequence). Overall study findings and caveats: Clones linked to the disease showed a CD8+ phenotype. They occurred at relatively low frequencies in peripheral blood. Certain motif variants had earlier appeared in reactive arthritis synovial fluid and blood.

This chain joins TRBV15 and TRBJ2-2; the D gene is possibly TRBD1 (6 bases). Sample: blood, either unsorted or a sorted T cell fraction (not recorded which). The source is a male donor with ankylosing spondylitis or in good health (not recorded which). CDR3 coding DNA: TGTGCCACCAGCAGGGTGGGGGCGATGAACACCGGGGAGCTGTTTTTT. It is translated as CATSRVGAMNTGELFF.